The T cell receptor beta chain under discussion was sequenced for a study of blood T cell repertoires in COVID-19. Study-wide background: COVID-19 samples, acute and convalescent, were from the United States, Italy and Spain. T cells, B-cell-depleted T cells, or PBMCs provided the cDNA or gDNA that served as material.

Germline CDR1 and CDR2: DFQATT and SNEGSKA (reference sequence). V was clipped by 3 bases and J by 5 bases; unmatched bases: 8. The CDR3 runs to 14 residues. Source study methods: The assay estimated nucleated cells by amplifying reference gene primers. Libraries were prepared by immunoSEQ multiplex PCR; TCRdb keeps only in-frame clonotypes and omits some of them. That table supplies the V and J calls and clone size; D and trimming were determined from the DNA. The data hold 100,000 to 150,000 clones, with 70% to 90% observed a single time. The source of this sequence is a woman between 55 and 75 years old with acute or convalescent COVID-19. The rearrangement uses TRBV20-1 and TRBJ1-1, with 8 positions matching TRBD1. The sequencing input was peripheral blood. CDR3 loop: CSASLGYRGTEAFF. The DNA of the CDR3 is TGCAGTGCTAGTCTGGGATACAGGGGGACTGAAGCTTTCTTT.